The 11 T cell receptor beta chains in this list originate from one sample, sequenced in a study of blood T cell repertoires in COVID-19 (dated by TCRdb to 2020 to 2022). The library was obtained by the immunoSEQ multiplex PCR assay. The clones in this table, taken by TCRdb from immuneACCESS, are in-frame only. Not every clone is retained; where verified, under half of the shortfall comes from an unresolved V gene, and the cause of the rest is unknown. This sample has more than 25,000 clones in its table, and 70% to 90% of those were observed once. The ten most abundant clones make up around 2.7% of the sample. Input material: peripheral blood. The receptors originated from a human donor in a cohort sampled during active COVID-19.

This sequence joins TRBV10-1 and TRBJ2-3, with 12 bases that match TRBD2. The CDR3 is made up of 15 amino acids. Germline assignment: CDR1 WNHNN and CDR2 SYGVQD (reference sequence). V trimming: 5 bases; J trimming: 4 bases; junction bases outside the gene matches: 4. The CDR3 spells CASSKTSGSADTQYF. The CDR3 region has the DNA TGCGCCAGCAGTAAGACTAGCGGGAGTGCAGATACGCAGTATTTT.

The V call is TRBV3-1 (or the pseudogene TRBV3-2), the J call TRBJ1-2; D call uncertain. Germline V gene data show CDR1 as LGHDT and CDR2 as YNNKEL (reference sequence). The length of the CDR3 is 14 residues. Between the trimmed V and J ends, which lost 4 bases and 8 bases, there was a span of 17 bases. The CDR3 loop reads CASSPTRGARGYTF. CDR3 coding DNA: TGTGCCAGCAGCCCCACCCGGGGAGCAAGAGGCTACACCTTC.

The chain couples TRBV28 to TRBJ2-1, with 11 bases that match TRBD2. CDR1 and CDR2 (germline): MDHEN, SYDVKM. The CDR3 has 16 residues. The trim removed 6 bases at V and 0 bases at J, leaving 4 bases unmatched. CDR3 sequence (DNA): TGTGCCAGCAGGACTAGCGGGGAGAGCTCCTACAATGAGCAGTTCTTC. It specifies CASRTSGESSYNEQFF. The full variable domain, rest sourced from reference TRBV28 and TRBJ2-1, is DVKVTQSSRYLVKRTGEKVFLECVQDMDHENMFWYRQDPGLGLRLIYFSYDVKMKEKGDIPEGYSVSREKKERFSLILESASTNQTSMYLCASRTSGESSYNEQFFGPGTRLTVL.

The chain uses TRBV5-1 and TRBJ1-1, with 8 bases aligning to TRBD1. The CDR3 loop spans 17 amino acids. The germline V gene encodes CDR1 SGHRS and CDR2 YFSETQ. With 2 bases clipped from V and 0 bases from J, the junction kept 9 bases outside the gene matches. As DNA, the CDR3 is TGCGCCAGCAGCTTCCCAGGGGGCGCGGGAATGAACACTGAAGCTTTCTTT. It specifies CASSFPGGAGMNTEAFF.

The chain's CDR3 is CASSYSLAGSTDTQYF. The CDR3 DNA sequence: TGTGCCAGCAGTTACTCCCTAGCGGGATCTACAGATACGCAGTATTTT. This chain connects TRBV6-2 or TRBV6-3 to TRBJ2-3; 9 bases match TRBD2. The CDR3 extends over 16 amino acids. The ends lost 0 bases at V and 3 bases at J; junction bases unmatched: 4. Germline CDR1 reads MNHEY; CDR2 reads SVGEGT.

The chain carries TRBV19 and TRBJ2-7; 13 bases line up with TRBD2. The CDR3 has 19 amino acids. Per the germline V gene, CDR1 is LNHDA and CDR2 is SQIVND (reference sequence). Germline trimming cut 4 bases from V and 3 bases from J; bases unmatched to any gene: 15. Written as DNA, the CDR3 is TGTGCCAGTAGTAGAACCACGGGACTAGCGGGGTTGTTAGTCTACGAGCAGTACTTC. It yields the protein CASSRTTGLAGLLVYEQYF.

The chain carries TRBV12-3 or TRBV12-4 and TRBJ2-7; no definite D call. The CDR3 is 13 residues long. V was cut by 3 bases and J by 2 bases, with 8 bases left in between. CDR3 bases: TGTGCCAGCAGTTTGGAGCTGCCCTACGAGCAGTACTTC. It yields the protein CASSLELPYEQYF.

The rearrangement uses TRBV2 and TRBJ1-6; TRBD1 aligns across 10 bases. The V gene's germline CDR1 is SNHLY and CDR2 FYNNEI. The trim removed 6 bases at V and 10 bases at J, leaving 0 bases unmatched. The CDR3 totals 12 residues. The CDR3 spells CASRDRGSPLHF. Here the CDR3 DNA reads TGTGCCAGCAGGGACAGGGGGTCACCCCTCCACTTT.

The rearrangement links TRBV3-1 (or the pseudogene TRBV3-2) to TRBJ2-2; D gene ambiguous. CDR1 is LGHDT and CDR2 is YNNKEL in the germline V gene (reference sequence). The CDR3 is 16 residues long. V was pared by 2 bases and J by 1 base, with 11 bases between. The CDR3: CASSQRLPRNTGELFF. The CDR3 region has the DNA TGTGCCAGCAGCCAACGCCTTCCGCGGAACACCGGGGAGCTGTTTTTT.

The rearrangement links TRBV7-8 to TRBJ2-5, with a weak D call TRBD2 (6 bases). V gave up 5 bases and J gave up 3 bases, with 34 bases separating them. The CDR3 is made up of 21 amino acids. Germline assignment: CDR1 SGHVS and CDR2 FQNEAQ. CDR3 in DNA: TGTGCCAGCAGCCCCAAGACGTCGCAGAAGGGAGGAGACAGACTGAAAGAGACCCAGTACTTC. Its protein product is CASSPKTSQKGGDRLKETQYF.

J is TRBJ2-1 and V is TRBV2; 13 bases line up with TRBD2. The CDR3 covers 18 residues. The ends lost 7 bases at V and 4 bases at J; junction bases unmatched: 13. Germline loops: CDR1 SNHLY, CDR2 FYNNEI. This chain's CDR3 is CASTLTRTSGGLYNEQFF. In nucleotides, the CDR3 is TGTGCCAGCACCCTCACCCGGACTAGCGGGGGCCTGTACAATGAGCAGTTCTTC.